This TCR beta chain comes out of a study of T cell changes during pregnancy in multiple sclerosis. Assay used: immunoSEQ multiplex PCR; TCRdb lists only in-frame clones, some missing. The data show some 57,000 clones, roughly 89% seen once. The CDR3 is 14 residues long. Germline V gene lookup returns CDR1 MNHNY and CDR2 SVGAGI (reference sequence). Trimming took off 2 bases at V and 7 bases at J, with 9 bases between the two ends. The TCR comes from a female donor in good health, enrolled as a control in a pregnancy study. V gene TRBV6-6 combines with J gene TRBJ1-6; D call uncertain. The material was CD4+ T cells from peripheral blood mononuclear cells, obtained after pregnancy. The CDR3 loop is CASSYLRENSPLHF. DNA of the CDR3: TGTGCCAGCAGTTACCTACGTGAGAATTCACCCCTCCACTTT.